One sample yielded the 22 T cell receptor beta chains listed below, sequenced in a study of cytomegalovirus exposure and HLA in healthy donors. The PCR was carried out with 60 Vbeta primers and 13 Jbeta primers. The assay was immunoSEQ multiplex PCR, and TCRdb's table has in-frame clones only and misses some. This table holds 200,000 to 250,000 clones. The material sequenced was PBMCs. All receptors come from a girl under 10 years old in good health and CMV-seropositive.

CDR3 amino acids: CASSLTSGSYEQYF. The CDR3, as DNA: TGCGCCAGCAGCTTGACTAGCGGGAGCTACGAGCAGTACTTC. The chain recombines TRBV5-1 with TRBJ2-5, with 11 positions matching TRBD2. The J call may be faulty, since TRBJ2-7 better matches the DNA end. The CDR3 runs 14 residues. Germline CDR1 reads SGHRS; CDR2 reads YFSETQ.

This rearrangement joins TRBV25-1 to TRBJ1-2, with TRBD1 as a possible D gene (5 bases). Deletions cut 4 bases from V and 5 bases from J, with 23 bases between. CDR1 MGHDK and CDR2 SYGVNS come from the germline V gene. The CDR3 spans 17 residues. CDR3 DNA: TGTGCCAGCAGTGTAATAGGCAGGGAAGTTGAAGGTTATGGCTACACCTTC. As protein: CASSVIGREVEGYGYTF.

The rearrangement links TRBV10-1 to TRBJ2-2; tentative D call: TRBD2 (6 bases). V was trimmed by 2 bases and J by 7 bases, leaving 8 bases between them. The CDR3 spans 13 residues. CDR1 WNHNN and CDR2 SYGVQD come from the germline V gene (reference sequence). CDR3 nucleotides: TGCGCCAGCAGTGAGAGGGGAGGCGGGGAGCTGTTTTTT. Amino acids: CASSERGGGELFF.

J is TRBJ2-1 and V is TRBV7-2; D gene ambiguous. The CDR3 totals 11 residues. V lost 2 bases and J lost 8, with 4 bases in between. Looked up from germline, CDR1 is SGHTA and CDR2 is FQGNSA. This CDR3 is CASSLIDEQFF. The CDR3 nucleotides read TGTGCCAGCAGCTTAATCGATGAGCAGTTCTTC.

CDR3 protein: CASSIHTGNSNQPQHF. CDR3 nucleotides: TGTGCCAGCAGTATTCATACAGGAAATAGCAATCAGCCCCAGCATTTT. The rearrangement uses TRBV28 and TRBJ1-5; possibly TRBD1 for D (5 bases). CDR3 length: 16 amino acids. Trimming cost V 5 bases and J 0 bases, with 14 bases left between them. Germline loops: CDR1 MDHEN, CDR2 SYDVKM.

This chain joins TRBV20-1 and TRBJ1-1; TRBD1 might be the D (5 bases). The CDR3 length is 11 residues. CDR1 is DFQATT, CDR2 SNEGSKA, per germline (reference sequence). V lost 3 bases and J 11 bases, leaving 13 bases between the germline ends. CDR3 loop: CSASRSRGAFF. Written as DNA, the CDR3 is TGCAGTGCTAGTAGGTCCCGGGGGGCTTTCTTT.

Concerning this clone itself: The sample has other DNA sequences that encode this CDR3 too. This rearrangement joins TRBV29-1 to TRBJ2-6; 11 nucleotides align to TRBD1. V gave up 6 bases and J gave up 4 bases; unmatched junction bases: 5. The V gene's germline CDR1 is SQVTM and CDR2 ANQGSEA. This CDR3 region has 15 residues. The CDR3 loop reads CSVGQGASGANVLTF. The CDR3 bases are TGCAGCGTCGGACAGGGGGCGTCGGGGGCCAACGTCCTGACTTTC. Full variable domain (outside the CDR3, taken from reference TRBV29-1 and TRBJ2-6): SAVISQKPSRDICQRGTSLTIQCQVDSQVTMMFWYRQQPGQSLTLIATANQGSEATYESGFVIDKFPISRPNLTFSTLTVSNMSPEDSSIYLCSVGQGASGANVLTFGAGSRLTVL.

This sequence joins TRBV6-1 and TRBJ2-7, with TRBD2 as a possible D gene (6 bases). In germline, CDR1 is MNHNS, CDR2 SASEGT. V was pared by 6 bases and J by 1 base, with 13 bases between. The CDR3 sequence is 14 residues long. CDR3 nucleotides: TGTGCCAGCAGCCTGTCGCGGGATTCCTACGAGCAGTACTTC. This encodes CASSLSRDSYEQYF.

The V and J genes are TRBV10-1 and TRBJ1-1, with D possibly TRBD1 on 6 matching bases. Germline V lookup: CDR1 WNHNN, CDR2 SYGVQD (reference sequence). The CDR3 is made up of 13 amino acids. The germline V and J ends were trimmed by 3 bases and 6 bases, with 11 bases remaining between them. The CDR3 region has the DNA TGCGCCAGCAGTGAAAACGGACAGCCTGAAGCTTTCTTT. This encodes CASSENGQPEAFF.

The chain carries TRBV18 and TRBJ1-5; D is unclear. The CDR3 consists of 15 residues. Per the germline V gene, CDR1 is KGHSH and CDR2 is LQKENI. The V and J ends lost 2 bases and 5 bases respectively, with 13 bases between them. CDR3 nucleotides: TGTGCCAGCTCACCAATGACCGTCAGCGATCAGCCCCAGCATTTT. The encoded protein is CASSPMTVSDQPQHF. Drawing the rest from reference TRBV18 and TRBJ1-5, the complete variable domain is NAGVMQNPRHLVRRRGQEARLRCSPMKGHSHVYWYRQLPEEGLKFMVYLQKENIIDESGMPKERFSAEFPKEGPSILRIQQVVRGDSAAYFCASSPMTVSDQPQHFGDGTRLSIL.

The V gene is TRBV29-1, the J gene TRBJ1-2; no definite D call. The CDR3 is 11 amino acids. Trimming took 1 base from V and 6 from J, leaving 6 bases between them. Germline V lookup: CDR1 SQVTM, CDR2 ANQGSEA. CDR3: CSVEGRDGYTF. The CDR3 DNA follows: TGCAGCGTTGAAGGCCGAGATGGCTACACCTTC.

J is TRBJ2-1 and V is TRBV7-6; 7 positions agree with TRBD2. J gave up 4 bases and V 5 bases, and 2 bases lay outside the gene matches. CDR1 is SGHVS, CDR2 FNYEAQ, per germline. CDR3 size: 13 residues. CDR3 amino acids: CASSPGGYNEQFF. CDR3 nucleotides: TGTGCCAGCAGCCCCGGGGGGTACAATGAGCAGTTCTTC.

As concerns this clone: One end of the junction does not line up with germline, which may come from a read error. This sequence joins TRBV2 and TRBJ2-3; 8 bases agree with TRBD2. From germline, CDR1 is SNHLY and CDR2 FYNNEI. This CDR3 is 17 amino acids long. In nucleotides, the CDR3 is TGTACCAGCAGTGAAGGGATTAGCGGGAAGTCCACAGATACGCAGTATTTT. Translating it yields CTSSEGISGKSTDTQYF.

The V and J genes are TRBV28 and TRBJ1-2; the D gene is possibly TRBD1 (5 bases). The CDR3 totals 12 residues. V lost 3 bases and J lost 8, with 10 bases in between. Per germline, CDR1 MDHEN and CDR2 SYDVKM. Here the CDR3 reads CASSLDKRGYTF. As DNA, the CDR3 is TGTGCCAGCAGTTTGGACAAACGGGGCTACACCTTC.

This rearrangement joins TRBV14 to TRBJ1-2; the D gene is possibly TRBD1 (5 bases). The CDR3 totals 16 residues. Per the germline V gene, CDR1 is SGHDN and CDR2 is FVKESK. Trimming removed 0 bases from V and 7 bases from J, with 18 bases in between. CDR3 sequence reads: CASSQDGLLREGGYTF. The CDR3 DNA sequence: TGTGCCAGCAGCCAAGATGGGCTGCTCAGGGAAGGTGGCTACACCTTC. Supplemented by reference TRBV14 and TRBJ1-2, the full variable domain reads EAGVTQFPSHSVIEKGQTVTLRCDPISGHDNLYWYRRVMGKEIKFLLHFVKESKQDESGMPNNRFLAERTGGTYSTLKVQPAELEDSGVYFCASSQDGLLREGGYTFGSGTRLTVV.

The chain has TRBV5-4 and TRBJ2-5; D perhaps matches TRBD1 (6 bases). The length of the CDR3 is 14 residues. V dropped 5 bases and J dropped 5 bases, with 16 bases sitting between them. Germline CDR1 SGHNT, CDR2 YYREEE (reference sequence). CDR3 nucleotides: TGTGCCAGCAGTAACACAGGGTCGGAGGAGACCCAGTACTTC. Its protein is CASSNTGSEETQYF.

The rearrangement joins TRBV7-8 to TRBJ2-3, with D perhaps matching TRBD2 (6 bases). The V gene's germline CDR1 is SGHVS and CDR2 FQNEAQ. Trimming cost V 5 bases and J 2 bases, with 11 bases left between them. This CDR3 has 14 amino acids. The chain's CDR3 is CASSPGTSTDTQYF. The CDR3 coding sequence is TGTGCCAGCAGCCCCGGGACTTCCACAGATACGCAGTATTTT.

The genes are TRBV27 and TRBJ2-4, with 7 positions matching TRBD2. The CDR3 extends over 14 amino acids. The V and J ends lost 3 bases and 6 bases, in that order; junction bases with no gene match: 5. Per germline, CDR1 MNHEY and CDR2 SMNVEV (reference sequence). CDR3 bases: TGTGCCAGCAGTTTCGGTCCGGGGGGAAACATTCAGTACTTC. This translates into CASSFGPGGNIQYF.

The chain couples TRBV7-3 to TRBJ2-1, with D uncertain. Trimming shortened V by 2 bases and J by 3 bases, and 5 bases separated the two germline ends. Germline CDR1 reads SGHTA; CDR2 reads FQGTGA. This CDR3 region has 13 residues. The CDR3 here is CASSLASYNEQFF. The CDR3 DNA is TGTGCCAGCAGCTTAGCCAGCTACAATGAGCAGTTCTTC. Supplemented by reference TRBV7-3 and TRBJ2-1, the full variable domain reads GAGVSQTPSNKVTEKGKYVELRCDPISGHTALYWYRQSLGQGPEFLIYFQGTGAADDSGLPNDRFFAVRPEGSVSTLKIQRTERGDSAVYLCASSLASYNEQFFGPGTRLTVL.

The CDR3 DNA follows: TGTGCCAGCAGTGGGACTAGGATCTATACGCAGTATTTT. Translated, it gives CASSGTRIYTQYF. The V and J genes are TRBV28 and TRBJ2-3, with 8 bases aligning to TRBD2. The CDR3 loop spans 13 amino acids. Germline CDR1 reads MDHEN; CDR2 reads SYDVKM. The ends lost 5 bases at V and 7 bases at J; junction bases unmatched: 5.

The rearrangement links TRBV7-9 to TRBJ1-3; D remains ambiguous. V gave up 0 bases and J gave up 6 bases, with 6 bases separating them. CDR3 length: 13 residues. The germline V gene encodes CDR1 SEHNR and CDR2 FQNEAQ (reference sequence). The CDR3 protein is CASSLALLNTIYF. The DNA for the CDR3 is TGTGCCAGCAGCTTAGCGCTACTAAACACCATATATTTT.

CDR3 in amino acids: CASSLSLVNEQFF. In DNA form, the CDR3 reads TGTGCCAGCAGCCTAAGCCTAGTCAATGAGCAGTTCTTC. The V call is TRBV7-9, the J call TRBJ2-1; D gene uncertain. CDR3 length: 13 residues. Germline V gives CDR1 SEHNR, CDR2 FQNEAQ (reference sequence). Trimming stripped 5 bases from V and 6 bases from J, with 11 bases between. The variable domain in full, completed from reference TRBV7-9 and TRBJ2-1, reads DTGVSQNPRHKITKRGQNVTFRCDPISEHNRLYWYRQTLGQGPEFLTYFQNEAQLEKSRLLSDRFSAERPKGSFSTLEIQRTEQGDSAMYLCASSLSLVNEQFFGPGTRLTVL.